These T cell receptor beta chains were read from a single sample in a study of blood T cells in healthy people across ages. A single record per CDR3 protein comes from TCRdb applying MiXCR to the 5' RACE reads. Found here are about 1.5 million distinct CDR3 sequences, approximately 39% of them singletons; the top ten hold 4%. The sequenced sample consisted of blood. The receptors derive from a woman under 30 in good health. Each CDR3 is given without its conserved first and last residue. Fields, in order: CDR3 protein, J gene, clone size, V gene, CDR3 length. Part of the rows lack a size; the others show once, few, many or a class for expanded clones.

CDR3: ASSRSGNYGYT
J: TRBJ1-2
size: NA
V: TRBV25-1
length: 11

CDR3: ASSQDLASGITDTQY
J: TRBJ2-3
size: NA
V: TRBV4-3
length: 15

CDR3: ASSLVPSGRTYNEQF
J: TRBJ2-1
size: NA
V: TRBV5-1
length: 15

CDR3: ASSLGGAGGYGYT
J: TRBJ1-2
size: NA
V: TRBV5-1
length: 13

CDR3: ATRSNRVETQY
J: TRBJ2-5
size: NA
V: TRBV24-1
length: 11

CDR3: ASSESTRETQY
J: NA
size: NA
V: TRBV10-1
length: 11

CDR3: ASSQGGSSQPQH
J: TRBJ1-5
size: NA
V: TRBV4-3
length: 12

CDR3: ASNELAGGLTDTQY
J: TRBJ2-3
size: few
V: TRBV9
length: 14

CDR3: ASSPGAGQIYEQY
J: TRBJ2-7
size: few
V: TRBV5-1
length: 13

CDR3: ASSQLPWDRGVYEQY
J: NA
size: NA
V: TRBV4-1
length: 15

CDR3: ASSQDMPTSTDTQY
J: TRBJ2-3
size: NA
V: TRBV3-1
length: 14

CDR3: SAGGQLDYEQY
J: NA
size: once
V: TRBV20-1
length: 11

CDR3: ASSEGGENTQY
J: TRBJ2-3
size: few
V: TRBV10-1
length: 11

CDR3: ASSPSGLRSYEQY
J: TRBJ2-7
size: NA
V: TRBV7-9
length: 13

CDR3: SARGTSGRSYNEQF
J: TRBJ2-1
size: few
V: TRBV20-1
length: 14

CDR3: ASSQDSEAF
J: TRBJ1-1
size: NA
V: TRBV5-6
length: 9

CDR3: ASSMSETQY
J: TRBJ2-5
size: few
V: TRBV19
length: 9

CDR3: ASSDTSGGDNEQF
J: TRBJ2-1
size: few
V: TRBV11-2
length: 13

CDR3: ASSTRGTFYGYT
J: TRBJ1-2
size: NA
V: TRBV27
length: 12